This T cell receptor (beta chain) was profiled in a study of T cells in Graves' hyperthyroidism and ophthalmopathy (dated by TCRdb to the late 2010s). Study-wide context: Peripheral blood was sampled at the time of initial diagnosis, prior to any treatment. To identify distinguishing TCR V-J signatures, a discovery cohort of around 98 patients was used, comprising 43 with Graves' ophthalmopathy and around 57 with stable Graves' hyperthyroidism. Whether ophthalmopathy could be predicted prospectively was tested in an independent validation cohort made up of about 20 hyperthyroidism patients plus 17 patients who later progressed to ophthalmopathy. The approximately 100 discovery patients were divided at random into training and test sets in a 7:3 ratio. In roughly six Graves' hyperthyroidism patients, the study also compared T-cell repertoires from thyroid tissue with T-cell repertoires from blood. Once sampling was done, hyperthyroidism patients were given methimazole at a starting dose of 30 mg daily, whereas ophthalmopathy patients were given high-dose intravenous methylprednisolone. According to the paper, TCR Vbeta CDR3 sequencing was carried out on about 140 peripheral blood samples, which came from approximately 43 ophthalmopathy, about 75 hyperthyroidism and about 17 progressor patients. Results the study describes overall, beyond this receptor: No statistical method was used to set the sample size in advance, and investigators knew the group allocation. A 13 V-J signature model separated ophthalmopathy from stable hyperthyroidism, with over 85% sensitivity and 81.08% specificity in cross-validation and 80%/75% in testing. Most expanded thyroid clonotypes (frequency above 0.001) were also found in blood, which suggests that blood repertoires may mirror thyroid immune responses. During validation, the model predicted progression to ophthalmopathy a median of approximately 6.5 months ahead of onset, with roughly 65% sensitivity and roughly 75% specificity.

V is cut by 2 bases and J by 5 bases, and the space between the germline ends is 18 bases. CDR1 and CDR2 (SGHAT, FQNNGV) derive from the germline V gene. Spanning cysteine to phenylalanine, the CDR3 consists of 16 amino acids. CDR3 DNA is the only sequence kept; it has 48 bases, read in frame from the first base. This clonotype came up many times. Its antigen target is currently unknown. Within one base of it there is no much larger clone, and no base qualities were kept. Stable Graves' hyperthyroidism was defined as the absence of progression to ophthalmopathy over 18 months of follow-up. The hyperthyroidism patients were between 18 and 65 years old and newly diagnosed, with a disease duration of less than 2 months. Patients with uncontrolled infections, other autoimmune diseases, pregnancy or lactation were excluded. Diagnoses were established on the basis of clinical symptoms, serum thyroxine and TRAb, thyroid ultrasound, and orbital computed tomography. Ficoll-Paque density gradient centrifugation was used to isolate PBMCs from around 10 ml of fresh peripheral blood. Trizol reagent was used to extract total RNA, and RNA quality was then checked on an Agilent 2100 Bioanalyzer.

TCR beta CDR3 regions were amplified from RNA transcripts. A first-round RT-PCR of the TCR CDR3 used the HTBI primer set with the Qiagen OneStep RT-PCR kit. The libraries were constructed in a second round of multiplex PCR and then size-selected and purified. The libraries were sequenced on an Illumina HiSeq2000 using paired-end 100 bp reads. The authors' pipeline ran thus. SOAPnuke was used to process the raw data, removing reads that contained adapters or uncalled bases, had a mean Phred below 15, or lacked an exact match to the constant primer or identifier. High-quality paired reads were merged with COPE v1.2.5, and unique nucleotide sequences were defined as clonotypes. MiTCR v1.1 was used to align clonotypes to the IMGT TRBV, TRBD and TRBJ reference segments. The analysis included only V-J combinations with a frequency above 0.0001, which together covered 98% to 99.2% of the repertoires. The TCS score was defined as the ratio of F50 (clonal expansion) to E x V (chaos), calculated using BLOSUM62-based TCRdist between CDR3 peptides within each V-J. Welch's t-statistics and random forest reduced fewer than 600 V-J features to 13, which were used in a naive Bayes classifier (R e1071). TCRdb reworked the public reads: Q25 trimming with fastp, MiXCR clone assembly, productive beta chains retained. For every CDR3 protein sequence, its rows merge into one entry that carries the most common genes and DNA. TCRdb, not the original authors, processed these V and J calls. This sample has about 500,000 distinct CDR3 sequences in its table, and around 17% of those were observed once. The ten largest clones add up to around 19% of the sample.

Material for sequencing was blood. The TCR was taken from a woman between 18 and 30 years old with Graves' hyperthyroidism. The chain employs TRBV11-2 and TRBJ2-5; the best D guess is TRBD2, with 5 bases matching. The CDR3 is CASSLWSGGLVETQYF. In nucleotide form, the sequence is TGTGCCAGCAGCTTATGGAGCGGCGGCTTAGTGGAGACCCAGTACTTC.